Below, 25 T cell receptor beta chains from the same sample are listed, as sequenced in a study of shared clonotypes between healthy human individuals. Here immunoSEQ multiplex PCR was the method, and the copy in TCRdb shows in-frame clones only, minus some. The sample consists of hundreds of thousands of clones, 70% to 80% of them appearing once. Material: PBMCs. Receptors originate from a woman between 35 and 50 years old in good health. Some clones in this sample may be carry-over from other donors' samples.

The chain couples TRBV19 to TRBJ1-5; unclear D gene. Trimming removed 1 base at V and 4 bases at J, with 5 bases between. The V gene's germline CDR1 is LNHDA and CDR2 SQIVND (reference sequence). The CDR3 consists of 13 residues. CDR3 in amino acids: CASSIARNQPQHF. CDR3 DNA sequence: TGTGCCAGTAGTATAGCTAGAAATCAGCCCCAGCATTTT.

The rearrangement links TRBV6-5 to TRBJ1-1; tentatively, D is TRBD1 (6 bases). Trimming took 8 bases from V and 4 from J, leaving 11 bases between them. Germline V lookup: CDR1 MNHEY, CDR2 SVGAGI. The CDR3 extends over 12 amino acids. The CDR3 loop is CASWVGGTEAFF. CDR3 coding DNA: TGTGCCAGCTGGGTAGGGGGCACTGAAGCTTTCTTT.

A note on this clone: A far larger clone lies a single base away; this is likely a read error. This chain uses TRBV29-1 with TRBJ1-1; perhaps TRBD1 as D (5 bases). Germline loops: CDR1 SQVTM, CDR2 ANQGSEA. Between the trimmed V and J ends, which lost 3 bases and 7 bases, there was a span of 9 bases. The CDR3 length is 11 residues. This CDR3 reads CSVEKGVEAFF. The CDR3 DNA follows: TGCAGCGTTGAGAAAGGGGTTGAAGCTTTCTTT.

This rearrangement joins TRBV27 to TRBJ1-2; no definite D call. The CDR3 has 15 residues. Germline-derived CDR1 and CDR2 are MNHEY and SMNVEV (reference sequence). Trimming cost V 0 bases and J 1 base, with 9 bases left between them. CDR3 in amino acids: CASSLSHPSNYGYTF. The CDR3 nucleotides are TGTGCCAGCAGTTTATCGCACCCGAGTAACTATGGCTACACCTTC.

In regard to this clone: The likely explanation is a read error, given a far larger clone one base away. The CDR3 region has the DNA TGTGCCAGCAGCTTGGTAACCGACTATGGCTACACCTTC. Its protein is CASSLVTDYGYTF. The chain employs TRBV5-4 and TRBJ1-2; no definite D call. Germline V lookup: CDR1 SGHNT, CDR2 YYREEE (reference sequence). The CDR3 sequence is 13 residues long. V gave up 0 bases and J gave up 3 bases, with 6 bases separating them.

The chain links TRBV10-1 to TRBJ2-4; no clear D gene. Trimming cost V 8 bases and J 5 bases, with 19 bases left between them. This CDR3 comprises 15 residues. Per germline, CDR1 WNHNN and CDR2 SYGVQD (reference sequence). The CDR3 protein is CASLAARREENIQYF. The CDR3 DNA reads as TGCGCCAGCCTGGCGGCAAGACGAGAGGAAAACATTCAGTACTTC.

J is TRBJ2-1 and V is TRBV7-3; 10 nucleotides agree with TRBD2. There are 17 residues in the CDR3. The V gene's germline CDR1 is SGHTA and CDR2 FQGTGA. Trimming removed 1 base from V and 5 bases from J; junction bases left unmatched: 8. CDR3 DNA sequence: TGTGCCAGCAGCTTAAGGCCCAGGACTAGCGGAAACAATGAGCAGTTCTTC. Protein sequence: CASSLRPRTSGNNEQFF.

The chain recombines TRBV29-1 with TRBJ1-4; D gene ambiguous. V was cut by 0 bases and J by 8 bases, with 13 bases left in between. CDR1 is SQVTM, CDR2 ANQGSEA, per germline. This CDR3 contains 14 residues. CDR3 region: CSVEDWEGREKLFF. The CDR3 nucleotides are TGCAGCGTTGAAGATTGGGAGGGTAGGGAAAAACTGTTTTTT.

The chain uses TRBV10-2 and TRBJ2-1, with D uncertain. The CDR3 contains 14 residues. The V gene lost 8 bases and the J gene lost 5 bases, with 16 bases spanning the gap. Germline V gives CDR1 WSHSY, CDR2 SAAADI. Written as DNA, the CDR3 is TGCGCCAGCTCAGGACGGAGCCTAAACAATGAGCAGTTCTTC. Its protein product is CASSGRSLNNEQFF.

This rearrangement joins TRBV19 to TRBJ1-5, with 8 bases identical to TRBD1. V lost 6 bases to trimming and J lost 3 bases; unmatched junction nucleotides: 13. Germline-derived CDR1 and CDR2 are LNHDA and SQIVND (reference sequence). The CDR3 sequence is 17 residues long. The CDR3 coding sequence is TGTGCCAGTAGAAGGACAGGGTCACCGAGTTACAATCAGCCCCAGCATTTT. Residues: CASRRTGSPSYNQPQHF.

About this clone: A far larger clone differs by one base, so this is likely a read error. The chain is built from TRBV7-8 and TRBJ2-1; D is perhaps TRBD2 (6 bases). The V gene lost 0 bases and the J gene lost 6 bases, with 6 bases spanning the gap. CDR1 and CDR2 (germline): SGHVS, FQNEAQ. CDR3 length: 13 amino acids. The CDR3 loop reads CASSLASGNEQFF. The CDR3 bases are TGTGCCAGCAGCTTAGCTAGCGGCAATGAGCAGTTCTTC. Looking up the rest from reference TRBV7-8 and TRBJ2-1 gives the full variable domain: GAGVSQSPRYKVAKRGQDVALRCDPISGHVSLFWYQQALGQGPEFLTYFQNEAQLDKSGLPSDRFFAERPEGSVSTLKIQRTQQEDSAVYLCASSLASGNEQFFGPGTRLTVL.

Worth noting for this clone: One end of the junction varies from germline; a read error may be responsible. The chain employs TRBV27 and TRBJ2-7; no clear D gene. Germline lookup yields CDR1 MNHEY and CDR2 SMNVEV (reference sequence). There are 13 residues in the CDR3. The CDR3 reads CASNLFPYYEQYF. The CDR3 nucleotides read TGTGCCAGCAATTTATTTCCTTACTACGAGCAGTACTTC.

J is TRBJ2-5 and V is TRBV2, with unresolved D. CDR1 is SNHLY and CDR2 is FYNNEI in the germline V gene. The CDR3 runs 12 residues. With 3 bases removed from V and 12 bases from J, the gap between germline ends came to 14 bases. CDR3 residues: CASSDSSSREYF. The CDR3 DNA reads TGTGCCAGCAGTGATAGTTCATCCCGCGAGTACTTC.

The genes are TRBV7-9 and TRBJ2-7; TRBD1 matches at 10 bases. The CDR3 extends over 14 amino acids. In germline, CDR1 is SEHNR, CDR2 FQNEAQ (reference sequence). V was pared by 6 bases and J by 5 bases, with 7 bases of the junction left unmatched. The CDR3 DNA follows: TGTGCCAGCAGGGCCGGGACAGGGGACCACGAGCAGTACTTC. Translated: CASRAGTGDHEQYF. The entire variable domain, with the rest obtained from reference TRBV7-9 and TRBJ2-7, is as follows: DTGVSQNPRHKITKRGQNVTFRCDPISEHNRLYWYRQTLGQGPEFLTYFQNEAQLEKSRLLSDRFSAERPKGSFSTLEIQRTEQGDSAMYLCASRAGTGDHEQYFGPGTRLTVT.

This clone has a single count. This chain links TRBV4-2 with TRBJ2-5, with TRBD2 matching over 10 bases. With 3 bases clipped from V and 13 bases from J, the junction kept 14 bases outside the gene matches. Germline loops: CDR1 LGHNA, CDR2 YNFKEQ. The CDR3 covers 15 residues. CDR3: CASSHQREGRGSRYF. Written as DNA, the CDR3 is TGTGCCAGCAGCCACCAGCGGGAGGGCCGAGGGAGCCGGTACTTC.

This clone appeared a few times. This sequence joins TRBV20-1 and TRBJ1-2, with 8 bases fitting TRBD1. This CDR3 has 11 amino acids. The V gene's germline CDR1 is DFQATT and CDR2 SNEGSKA (reference sequence). The CDR3 reads CGGQANYGYTF. The CDR3, as DNA: TGCGGGGGACAGGCAAACTATGGCTACACCTTC.

This clone was picked up one time. This chain connects TRBV28 to TRBJ1-2; 12 positions agree with TRBD1. The CDR3 sequence is 15 residues long. V lost 3 bases to trimming and J lost 3 bases; unmatched junction nucleotides: 2. CDR1 MDHEN and CDR2 SYDVKM come from the germline V gene. The CDR3 region is CASSLGTGGDYGYTF. Written as DNA, the CDR3 is TGTGCCAGCAGTTTGGGGACAGGGGGCGACTATGGCTACACCTTC.

Concerning this clone: This sequence may be a read error, since a much larger clone differs from it by one base. The chain uses TRBV7-2 and TRBJ2-1; 10 positions agree with TRBD1. V was pared by 6 bases and J by 6 bases, with 8 bases of the junction left unmatched. Germline values: CDR1 SGHTA, CDR2 FQGNSA. This CDR3 contains 15 residues. The CDR3 DNA sequence: TGTGCCAGCAGATCGGACAGGGGGAAGGGCAATGAGCAGTTCTTC. This sequence encodes CASRSDRGKGNEQFF.

The chain joins TRBV5-1 to TRBJ1-1; D remains unclear. Germline loops: CDR1 SGHRS, CDR2 YFSETQ. This CDR3 is 14 amino acids long. The V end was cut by 5 bases, the J end by 1 base, with 12 bases between. The chain's CDR3 is CASRGLVSNTEAFF. For the CDR3, the DNA is TGCGCCAGCAGAGGTTTAGTTTCGAACACTGAAGCTTTCTTT. Together with reference TRBV5-1 and TRBJ1-1, the CDR3 gives the full variable domain: KAGVTQTPRYLIKTRGQQVTLSCSPISGHRSVSWYQQTPGQGLQFLFEYFSETQRNKGNFPGRFSGRQFSNSRSEMNVSTLELGDSALYLCASRGLVSNTEAFFGQGTRLTVV.

Comment on this clone: A much bigger clone sits one base away, suggesting this may be a read error. This chain uses TRBV7-2 with TRBJ1-2; TRBD1 agrees at 8 bases. The J segment lost 4 bases and the V segment lost 2 bases, leaving 0 bases of the junction unmatched. The CDR3 contains 13 residues. Germline values: CDR1 SGHTA, CDR2 FQGNSA. The CDR3 sequence is CASSLQGAYGYTF. The CDR3 bases are TGTGCCAGCAGCTTACAGGGGGCCTATGGCTACACCTTC.

This chain links TRBV30 with TRBJ2-1; 10 bases line up with TRBD2. CDR3 length: 15 residues. CDR1 and CDR2 (germline): GTSNPN, SVGIG (reference sequence). The ends lost 1 base at V and 2 bases at J; junction bases unmatched: 2. The DNA for the CDR3 is TGTGCCTGGAGTGCCCTAGCGGGGGCCTACAATGAGCAGTTCTTC. Protein product: CAWSALAGAYNEQFF.

The chain's CDR3 is CASSPLVNPYEQYF. The CDR3 bases are TGTGCCAGCAGCCCGTTAGTGAATCCCTACGAGCAGTACTTC. The chain uses TRBV7-7 and TRBJ2-7; the D is unclear. Per germline, CDR1 SSHAT and CDR2 FNYEAQ (reference sequence). Trimming took off 5 bases at V and 2 bases at J, with 13 bases between the two ends. There are 14 residues in the CDR3.

Notes on this clone: In the same sample, other DNA sequences code for this CDR3. V and J are TRBV5-1 and TRBJ2-1; D may be TRBD2 (6 bases). The length of the CDR3 is 14 residues. The germline gives CDR1 SGHRS, CDR2 YFSETQ. V was cut by 0 bases and J by 4 bases, with 8 bases left in between. The CDR3 loop is CASSLGSGYNEQFF. CDR3 bases: TGCGCCAGCAGCTTGGGTAGCGGATACAATGAGCAGTTCTTC.

In its sample, this clone was seen once. Only one base separates this from a far larger clonotype, so it likely reflects a read error. The chain carries TRBV27 and TRBJ1-2; 7 bases align to TRBD1. The CDR3 loop spans 13 amino acids. From germline, CDR1 is MNHEY and CDR2 SMNVEV (reference sequence). In DNA, the CDR3 is TGTGCCAGCAGTTCTTACAGGGGACTTGGCTACGCCTTC. Its protein is CASSSYRGLGYAF.

The J gene is TRBJ2-5, the V gene TRBV5-1; the match to TRBD1 covers 8 bases. V shed 2 bases and J 5 bases; nucleotides not matched to a gene: 5. There are 14 residues in the CDR3. The germline V gene encodes CDR1 SGHRS and CDR2 YFSETQ. As DNA, the CDR3 is TGCGCCAGCAGCTTCCCAGGGGGCGCGGAGACCCAGTACTTC. Translating it yields CASSFPGGAETQYF.